Listed below are T cell receptor beta chains from one sample, sequenced in a study of CD8+CD57+ T cells in acquired aplastic anemia. TCRdb ran MiXCR on the reads and lists one entry per CDR3 protein. There are 400,000 to 450,000 distinct CDR3 sequences in the sample; roughly 64% occur only once, and approximately 3.8% lies in the top ten. What was sequenced was sorted CD4+, CD8+, or CD8+CD57+ T cells (not recorded which) from PBMCs. The receptors originated from a human donor in good health, serving as a control. CDR3s include the opening cysteine and the closing phenylalanine or tryptophan. A D gene is named only where the DNA matches it firmly. The listing skips clone size in some rows; elsewhere it reads once, few, many or a size class.

cdr3_nt cdr3_aa j_call d_call v_call clone_size
TGTGCCACCAGCAGAGAATTGGTTGGGGAGCAGTACTTC CATSRELVGEQYF TRBJ2-7 . TRBV15 .
TGCGCCAGCGGTATAAAGGCGGGGTATAACAATGAAAAACTGTTTTTT CASGIKAGYNNEKLFF TRBJ1-4 . TRBV5-1 .
TGTGCCAGCAGCTCCCGACAAATTGAGATGTACAACCAGTTCTTC CASSSRQIEMYNQFF TRBJ2-1 . TRBV7-2 once
TGTGCCAGTAGAGCGACAGGGGGCGTCGCTGGCTACACCTTC CASRATGGVAGYTF TRBJ1-2 TRBD1 TRBV19 .
TGTGCCAGCAGTCCGCGGGGGGATGGGGTGAACATTCAGTACTTC CASSPRGDGVNIQYF TRBJ2-4 TRBD2 TRBV6-2/TRBV6-3 once
TGTGCCAGCAGCTCGTACGCATCTGGGGCCAACGTCCTGACTTTC CASSSYASGANVLTF TRBJ2-6 . TRBV5-5 .
TGTGCCACCAGCAGAGTTCGGGGTATAGGTTCACCCCTCCACTTT CATSRVRGIGSPLHF TRBJ1-6 . TRBV15 .
TGCAGTGCAGGAGACTATAATTCACCCCTCCACTTT CSAGDYNSPLHF TRBJ1-6 . TRBV20-1 many
TGTGCCAGCAGCTTGGCGGGCATAGACCCGGACCAGCATTTT CASSLAGIDPDQHF TRBJ1-5 . TRBV9 .
TGTGCCAGCAGTTTAAAAAGTGGGGGGACCTACGAGCAGTACTTC CASSLKSGGTYEQYF TRBJ2-7 . TRBV12-3/TRBV12-4 many
TGTGCCAGCACGAAAACAGTCCACGAGCAGTACTTC CASTKTVHEQYF TRBJ2-7 . TRBV25-1 .
TGCGCCACCAGTGCAGGGGGACGGGGCGAGCAGTACTTC CATSAGGRGEQYF TRBJ2-7 TRBD1 TRBV10-1 .
TGCAGTGCTAGGGGACTAGCGAAGGAGCCCCAGCATTTT CSARGLAKEPQHF TRBJ1-5 . TRBV20-1 .
TGCAGTGCTAGGAAAGGGGGGGACTCCTACGAGCAGTACTTC CSARKGGDSYEQYF TRBJ2-7 . TRBV20-1 many
TGTGCCAGCAGCTCCAAACAGGGGTCTTACCAAGAGACCCAGTACTTC CASSSKQGSYQETQYF TRBJ2-5 TRBD1 TRBV5-4 .
TGTGCCAGCAGCCCGACCGCAGGATATGGCTACACCTTC CASSPTAGYGYTF TRBJ1-2 . TRBV12-3/TRBV12-4 .
TGTGCCAGTACCCCCGGCGGGACTACCTACAATGAGCAGTTCTTC CASTPGGTTYNEQFF TRBJ2-1 TRBD2 TRBV19 .
TGTGCCAGTAGTACCGTGATGGATACGCAGTATTTT CASSTVMDTQYF TRBJ2-3 . TRBV19 .
TGTGCCAGCAGCACAGCCTCATTCGTCTACGAGCAGTACTTC CASSTASFVYEQYF TRBJ2-7 . TRBV12-3/TRBV12-4 .
TGTGCCAGCAGACTCGACCTGAACTATGGCTACACCTTC CASRLDLNYGYTF TRBJ1-2 . TRBV6-2/TRBV6-3 many
TGCACCATCAGTGCCGCCGAGGATTTCTCTGGAAACACCATATATTTT CTISAAEDFSGNTIYF TRBJ1-3 . TRBV10-3 .
TGTGCCAGCCGGGATAACCACAGGGGCACCGGGGGGATGTTTTTT CASRDNHRGTGGMFF TRBJ2-2 . TRBV9 once
TGTGCCAGCAGCTTGGCTGAATCATACTATGGCTACACCTTC CASSLAESYYGYTF TRBJ1-2 . TRBV5-5 .
TGTGCCAGCAGCCCAGCTCGCAACACTGAAGCTTTCTTCCTGACTTTC CASSPARNTEAFFLTF TRBJ2-6 . TRBV14 .
TGCGCCACCGGAGCCGAGAGTTCCACCACCGGCTACACCTTC CATGAESSTTGYTF TRBJ1-2 . TRBV5-1 .